One and the same sample provided the 12 T cell receptor beta chains below, sequenced in a study of T cell responses to AZD1222 COVID-19 vaccine. Profiling relied on immunoSEQ multiplex PCR, and the TCRdb table lists in-frame clones only, not all of them. The sample consists of 120,000 or so clones, 75% to 95% of them appearing once. This specimen consisted of peripheral blood, obtained 28 days after the second dose of the MenACWY control vaccine. Source of these receptors: an adult who received the MenACWY meningococcal vaccine as a control.

CDR3 residues: CASSSNSGGTYNSPLHF. In DNA, the CDR3 is TGTGCCAGCAGCTCCAACTCTGGGGGAACCTATAATTCACCCCTCCACTTT. The V call is TRBV13, the J call TRBJ1-6; possibly TRBD1 for D (5 bases). Germline-derived CDR1 and CDR2 are PRHDT and FYEKMQ (reference sequence). V shed 4 bases and J shed 2 bases, with 15 bases lying between them. The CDR3 has 17 amino acids.

The V gene is TRBV4-1, the J gene TRBJ1-6; 9 positions match TRBD1. V lost 4 bases, J lost 7 bases, and 8 bases stayed unmatched. The CDR3 runs 16 residues. The germline gives CDR1 MGHRA, CDR2 YSYEKL. CDR3 in DNA: TGCGCCAGCAGCCCGGGACAGGGCCCCCCCAATTCACCCCTCCACTTT. It is translated as CASSPGQGPPNSPLHF.

The chain joins TRBV4-1 to TRBJ1-4; 9 bases are a match to TRBD1. V lost 4 bases, J lost 8 bases, and 5 bases stayed unmatched. CDR3 size: 14 residues. The germline CDR1 and CDR2 sequences are MGHRA and YSYEKL. CDR3 DNA: TGCGCCAGCAGCCGGACAGGGGAGACAGAAAAACTGTTTTTT. Amino acid sequence: CASSRTGETEKLFF.

The chain carries TRBV6-5 and TRBJ2-1; D is perhaps TRBD1 or TRBD2 (5 bases each). This CDR3 is built from 15 residues. V was shortened by 5 bases and J by 12 bases, with 23 bases between the two germline ends. Germline CDR1 reads MNHEY; CDR2 reads SVGAGI. CDR3 nucleotides: TGTGCCAGCAGTCCTCGGGGCCTCGAGAGGGCGGGGCAGTTCTTC. It codes for CASSPRGLERAGQFF.

V usage is TRBV27 and J usage is TRBJ2-7; D might be TRBD1 or TRBD2, each matching 5 bases. This CDR3 has 15 residues. Trimming took 0 bases from V and 9 from J, leaving 18 bases between them. The V gene's germline CDR1 is MNHEY and CDR2 SMNVEV (reference sequence). CDR3 DNA: TGTGCCAGCAGTTTATCGGGCAGGGCTTCAGAGGGGCAGTACTTC. This gives the protein CASSLSGRASEGQYF.

This rearrangement joins TRBV7-6 to TRBJ2-3; 8 positions match TRBD2. The CDR3 runs to 18 residues. V was pared by 4 bases and J by 2 bases, with 14 bases of the junction left unmatched. Germline V gene lookup returns CDR1 SGHVS and CDR2 FNYEAQ. CDR3 in amino acids: CASSSNILAAEDTDTQYF. CDR3 coding DNA: TGTGCCAGCAGCTCCAACATACTAGCGGCGGAGGACACAGATACGCAGTATTTT. Full variable domain (rest looked up from reference TRBV7-6 and TRBJ2-3): GAGVSQSPRYKVTKRGQDVALRCDPISGHVSLYWYRQALGQGPEFLTYFNYEAQQDKSGLPNDRFSAERPEGSISTLTIQRTEQRDSAMYRCASSSNILAAEDTDTQYFGPGTRLTVL.

This clone was counted only a few times. This chain uses TRBV5-4 with TRBJ2-5, with 7 positions matching TRBD1. This CDR3 has 15 residues. J was trimmed by 1 base and V by 2 bases; bases with no gene match: 5. Germline CDR1 reads SGHNT; CDR2 reads YYREEE (reference sequence). As DNA, the CDR3 is TGTGCCAGCAGCTTATTAGCAGGGGGCCAAGAGACCCAGTACTTC. It is translated as CASSLLAGGQETQYF.

The CDR3 region has the DNA TGTGCCAGCAGTGGGACAGGGTTGGGTTCACCCCTCCACTTT. Its protein product is CASSGTGLGSPLHF. The rearrangement links TRBV28 to TRBJ1-6, with 9 bases that match TRBD1. Germline V lookup: CDR1 MDHEN, CDR2 SYDVKM. V was pared by 5 bases and J by 9 bases, with 5 bases of the junction left unmatched. The CDR3 is 14 residues long.

The chain joins TRBV2 to TRBJ2-1; 7 nucleotides line up with TRBD1. The CDR3 sequence is 14 residues long. Germline lookup yields CDR1 SNHLY and CDR2 FYNNEI. V was pared by 5 bases and J by 3 bases, with 4 bases of the junction left unmatched. In nucleotides, the CDR3 is TGTGCCAGCAGTCCACGACAGGGCTACAATGAGCAGTTCTTC. Protein product: CASSPRQGYNEQFF. The complete variable domain, with remaining parts taken from reference TRBV2 and TRBJ2-1, reads EPEVTQTPSHQVTQMGQEVILRCVPISNHLYFYWYRQILGQKVEFLVSFYNNEISEKSEIFDDQFSVERPDGSNFTLKIRSTKLEDSAMYFCASSPRQGYNEQFFGPGTRLTVL.

CDR3 amino acids: CASSLRGDEKLFF. CDR3 bases: TGTGCCAGCAGTTTAAGAGGGGATGAAAAACTGTTTTTT. This chain uses TRBV12-3 or TRBV12-4 with TRBJ1-4; D is perhaps TRBD1 (5 bases). The CDR3 consists of 13 residues. Trimming left V 2 bases short and J 6 bases short, with 7 bases between.

This chain uses TRBV10-3 with TRBJ2-5, with 11 bases lining up with TRBD2. J gave up 2 bases and V 0 bases, and 8 bases lay outside the gene matches. This CDR3 has 18 amino acids. Germline CDR1 is ENHRY and CDR2 is SYGVKD. As DNA, the CDR3 is TGTGCCATCAGTGAGTCGTTAGCGGGAGGGCCGGGACAAGAGACCCAGTACTTC. As protein: CAISESLAGGPGQETQYF.

The gene calls are TRBV10-3 and TRBJ2-7, with TRBD1 matching 9 bases. Germline CDR1 and CDR2: ENHRY and SYGVKD. V trimming: 4 bases; J trimming: 8 bases; junction bases outside the gene matches: 3. This CDR3 is 12 amino acids long. The CDR3, as DNA: TGTGCCATCAGTGGGGGACAGGGAAAGCAGTACTTC. Translation: CAISGGQGKQYF.